The 10 T cell receptor beta chains below were found in one sample sequenced in a study. MiXCR, run by TCRdb on the 5' RACE reads, gives a single entry per CDR3 protein. The sample records 62,000 or so distinct CDR3 sequences, approximately 29% being singletons. Sequences were obtained from tumor-infiltrating naive CD4+ T cells sorted from the breast tumor. Subset here: naive CD4+ T cells, CD4+CD45RA+CD25-. The receptor source for this set is a female donor with breast cancer.

This clonotype was counted ten times or more. J is TRBJ2-3 and V is TRBV7-8; TRBD2 is a possible D gene (6 bases). The germline V and J ends were trimmed by 5 bases and 1 base, with 19 bases remaining between them. Germline V gives CDR1 SGHVS, CDR2 FQNEAQ. There are 17 residues in the CDR3. The CDR3 is CASSISGSSGRTDTQYF. CDR3 bases: TGTGCCAGCAGCATCTCAGGGAGTAGCGGACGCACAGATACGCAGTATTTT.

The rearrangement uses TRBV20-1 and TRBJ2-1; D is ambiguous. The germline V gene has CDR1 DFQATT and CDR2 SNEGSKA (reference sequence). The CDR3 length is 15 residues. V lost 0 bases to trimming and J lost 2 bases, with 11 bases between them. The CDR3 region has the DNA TGCAGTGCTAGAGACCTATCTGGGGCCTACAATGAGCAGTTCTTC. This translates into CSARDLSGAYNEQFF.

A note on this clonotype: A much more abundant neighbour one base away suggests this may be a read error. This chain joins TRBV28 and TRBJ1-2; unclear D gene. There are 15 residues in the CDR3. The germline V gene encodes CDR1 MDHEN and CDR2 SYDVKM. This CDR3 reads CAGSLPRVNNYGYTF. In DNA, the CDR3 is TGTGCCGGCAGTCTACCCCGGGTTAATAACTATGGCTACACCTTC.

Only a few counts were recorded for this clonotype. This chain joins TRBV24-1 and TRBJ2-5; D remains unclear. Trimming left V 1 base short and J 7 bases short, with 6 bases between. Per germline, CDR1 KGHDR and CDR2 SFDVKD. The CDR3 sequence is 12 residues long. CDR3 coding DNA: TGTGCCACCAGTGATTTTCTGGGGACCCAGTACTTC. Its protein product is CATSDFLGTQYF.

This clonotype appeared a few times. The gene calls are TRBV2 and TRBJ2-1; 11 bases map to TRBD2. Losses at the gene ends were 6 bases for V and 5 bases for J; bases not matched to a gene: 6. The CDR3 sequence is 15 residues long. The germline CDR1 and CDR2 sequences are SNHLY and FYNNEI. CDR3 amino acids: CASRGTSGSHNEQFF. The CDR3, as DNA: TGTGCCAGCAGGGGAACTAGCGGGAGTCACAATGAGCAGTTCTTC.

In its sample, this clonotype was seen many times. The gene calls are TRBV3-1 and TRBJ1-1; D is uncertain. CDR1 is LGHDT and CDR2 is YNNKEL in the germline V gene (reference sequence). V was pared by 3 bases and J by 9 bases, with 11 bases between. The CDR3 loop spans 12 amino acids. Written as DNA, the CDR3 is TGTGCCAGCAGCCACGCAGAGCGGCAAGCTTTCTTT. Protein product: CASSHAERQAFF.

With respect to this clonotype: At one of its ends the junction is not consistent with the germline gene, which may arise from a read error. The chain uses TRBV7-7 and TRBJ1-1; tentatively, D is TRBD1 (6 bases). CDR3 length equals 13 residues. CDR1 is SSHAT, CDR2 FNYEAQ, per germline (reference sequence). Here the CDR3 reads CASSLDRTTEAFF. The CDR3 region has the DNA TGTGCTAGCAGCTTAGACAGGACCACTGAAGCTTTCTTT.

The chain couples TRBV10-3 to TRBJ1-5; 7 bases line up with TRBD1. Losses at the gene ends were 0 bases for V and 2 bases for J; bases not matched to a gene: 10. Looked up from germline, CDR1 is ENHRY and CDR2 is SYGVKD. There are 18 residues in the CDR3. CDR3 sequence: CAISESYRGLKGNQPQHF. CDR3 sequence (DNA): TGTGCCATCAGTGAGTCATATAGGGGGCTTAAGGGCAATCAGCCCCAGCATTTT.

This clonotype was observed at least ten times. The chain uses TRBV5-1 and TRBJ1-4, with a possible D match to TRBD1 (5 bases). Germline CDR1 and CDR2: SGHRS and YFSETQ. V lost 4 bases and J 5 bases, leaving 9 bases between the germline ends. This CDR3 has 13 amino acids. CDR3 nucleotide sequence: TGCGCCAGCAGCAGGGGCAACAATGAAAAACTGTTTTTT. Translation: CASSRGNNEKLFF.

This clonotype was observed at least ten times. The J gene is TRBJ2-2, the V gene TRBV20-1; 11 positions agree with TRBD2. Trimming cost V 1 base and J 7 bases; bases outside gene matches: 5. This CDR3 contains 15 residues. Germline lookup yields CDR1 DFQATT and CDR2 SNEGSKA (reference sequence). The CDR3 sequence is CSARGLAGFNGELFF. CDR3 nucleotides: TGCAGTGCTAGAGGACTAGCGGGATTCAACGGGGAGCTGTTTTTT.